This T cell receptor (beta chain) was sequenced in a study of blood T cell repertoires in COVID-19. Study background: The United States, Italy and Spain were the sources of the acute and convalescent COVID-19 samples. T cells, B-cell-depleted T cells, or PBMCs provided the cDNA or gDNA that served as material.

Enrollment of patients from Seattle took place during active infection, with longitudinal follow-up. Authors' processing steps: The authors estimated nucleated cell counts from reference gene primer amplification. TCRdb's copy holds only in-frame clones and misses some; the assay was immunoSEQ multiplex PCR. V and J calls plus clone size are reproduced from that table; the DNA served to infer D and trimming. The table shows 60,000 to 75,000 clones, with around 90% occurring only once. This clonotype was obtained from a man aged 35 to 55 with COVID-19, enrolled during active disease. Sequenced: peripheral blood.

The CDR3 nucleotides are TGTGCCAGCAGTTTATTGGGGCGGAGAACCCAAGAGACCCAGTACTTC. It is translated as CASSLLGRRTQETQYF. The chain is built from TRBV28 and TRBJ2-5; perhaps TRBD1 as D (5 bases). CDR3 length: 16 residues. CDR1 and CDR2 (germline): MDHEN, SYDVKM. Trimming stripped 1 base from V and 1 base from J, with 13 bases between.